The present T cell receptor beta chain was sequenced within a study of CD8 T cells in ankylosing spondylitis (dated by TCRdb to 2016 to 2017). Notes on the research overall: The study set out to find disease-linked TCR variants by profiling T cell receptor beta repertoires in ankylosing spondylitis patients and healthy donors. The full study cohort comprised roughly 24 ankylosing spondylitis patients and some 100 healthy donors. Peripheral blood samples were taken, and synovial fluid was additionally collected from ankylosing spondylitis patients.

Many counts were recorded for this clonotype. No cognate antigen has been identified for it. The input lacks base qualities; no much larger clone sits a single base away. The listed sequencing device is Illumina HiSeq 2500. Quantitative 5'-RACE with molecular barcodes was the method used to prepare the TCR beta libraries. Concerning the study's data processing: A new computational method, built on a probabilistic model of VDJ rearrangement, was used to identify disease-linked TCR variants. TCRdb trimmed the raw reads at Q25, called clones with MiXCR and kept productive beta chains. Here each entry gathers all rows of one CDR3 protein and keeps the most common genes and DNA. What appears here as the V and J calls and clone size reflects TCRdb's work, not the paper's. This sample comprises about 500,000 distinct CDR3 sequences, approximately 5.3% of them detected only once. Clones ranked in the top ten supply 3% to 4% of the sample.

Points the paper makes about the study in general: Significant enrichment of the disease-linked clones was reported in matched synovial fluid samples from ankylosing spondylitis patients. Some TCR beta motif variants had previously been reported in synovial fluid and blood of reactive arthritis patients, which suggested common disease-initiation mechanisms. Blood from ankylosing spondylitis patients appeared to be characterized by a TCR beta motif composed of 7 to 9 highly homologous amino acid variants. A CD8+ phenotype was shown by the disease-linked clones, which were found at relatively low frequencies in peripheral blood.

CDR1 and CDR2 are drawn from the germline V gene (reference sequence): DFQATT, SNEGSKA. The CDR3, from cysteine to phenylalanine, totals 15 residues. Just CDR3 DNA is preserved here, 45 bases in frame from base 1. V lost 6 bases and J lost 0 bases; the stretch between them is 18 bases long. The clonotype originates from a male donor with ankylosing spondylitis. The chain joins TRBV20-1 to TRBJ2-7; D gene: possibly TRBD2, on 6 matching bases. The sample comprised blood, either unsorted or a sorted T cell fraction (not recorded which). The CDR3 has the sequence CSAPSLGGSSYEQYF. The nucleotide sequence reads TGCAGTGCCCCTAGTTTGGGAGGCTCCTCCTACGAGCAGTACTTC.